This TCR beta chain was recorded in a study of T cell repertoires in cytomegalovirus infection. The overall study: The study used recently identified HLA-C-restricted and well-studied HLA-B-restricted CMV epitopes. CMV infection and matching HLA type were both indicated by public TCR beta signatures. Study conclusions and caveats: Accumulated public TCR beta family frequency recognized individuals carrying CMV together with the relevant HLA. Dominating the ex vivo response were HLA-C-restricted CMV-specific TCR beta clonotypes.

From the reads, TCRdb called clonotypes with MiXCR, one entry per CDR3 protein. The table records about 700,000 distinct CDR3 sequences, 30% to 40% of them present only once. CDR1 LNHDA and CDR2 SQIVND come from the germline V gene (reference sequence). CDR3 size: 15 residues. Trimming stripped 4 bases from V and 3 bases from J, with 15 bases between. Points on this clonotype: What it binds is unknown.

V and J are TRBV19 and TRBJ1-1; a possible D gene is TRBD1 (5 bases). The source was cultured PBMCs, collected from culture after CMV antigen stimulation. The receptor comes from a human donor in good health (CMV status not recorded). Some clones in this sample may be carry-over from other donors' samples. CDR3 bases: TGTGCCAGTAGTACCAGGGCCGTAAGGGACACTGAAGCTTTCTTT. This gives the protein CASSTRAVRDTEAFF. The full variable domain, completed using reference TRBV19 and TRBJ1-1, is DGGITQSPKYLFRKEGQNVTLSCEQNLNHDAMYWYRQDPGQGLRLIYYSQIVNDFQKGDIAEGYSVSREKKESFPLTVTSAQKNPTAFYLCASSTRAVRDTEAFFGQGTRLTVV.